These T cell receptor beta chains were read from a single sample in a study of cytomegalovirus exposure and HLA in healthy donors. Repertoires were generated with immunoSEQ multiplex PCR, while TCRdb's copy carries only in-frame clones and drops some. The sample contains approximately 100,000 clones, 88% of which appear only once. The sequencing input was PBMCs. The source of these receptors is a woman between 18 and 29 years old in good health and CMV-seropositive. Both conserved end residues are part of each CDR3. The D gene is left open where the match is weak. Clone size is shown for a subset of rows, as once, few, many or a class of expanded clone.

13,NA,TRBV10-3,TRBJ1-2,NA,TGTGCCATCAGTGAGGGGCAGGGGTTTGGCTACACCTTC,CAISEGQGFGYTF
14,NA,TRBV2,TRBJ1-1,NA,TGTGCCAGCAGTATAGGTCGAGGTTTCACTGAAGCTTTCTTT,CASSIGRGFTEAFF
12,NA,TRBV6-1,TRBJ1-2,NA,TGTGCCAGTAGAGTAGCGGGCTATGGCTACACCTTC,CASRVAGYGYTF
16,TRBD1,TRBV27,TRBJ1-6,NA,TGTGCCAGCAGTCTTGGGACAGGGGGCCCTAATTCACCCCTCCACTTT,CASSLGTGGPNSPLHF
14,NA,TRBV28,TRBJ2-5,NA,TGTGCCAGCAGTACACCCGGGATTCAAGAGACCCAGTACTTC,CASSTPGIQETQYF
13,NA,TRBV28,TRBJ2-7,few,TGTGCCAGCAGTTTCTACCAGGTCTACGAGCAGTACTTC,CASSFYQVYEQYF
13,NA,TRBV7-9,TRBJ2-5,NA,TGTGCCAGCAGCTTCCAGGGTGGGGAGACCCAGTACTTC,CASSFQGGETQYF
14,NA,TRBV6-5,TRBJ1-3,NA,TGTGCCAGCATCCAGAACCACTCTGGAAACACCATATATTTT,CASIQNHSGNTIYF
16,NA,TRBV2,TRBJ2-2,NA,TGTGCCAGCAGTGAAGGGGGCAGGGGGAACACCGGGGAGCTGTTTTTT,CASSEGGRGNTGELFF
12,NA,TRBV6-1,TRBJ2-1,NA,TGTGCCAGCAGTGGGGGGGGCCCTGAGCAGTTCTTC,CASSGGGPEQFF
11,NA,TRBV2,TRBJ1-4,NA,TGTGCCGGGGGGGGGAATGAAAAACTGTTTTTT,CAGGGNEKLFF
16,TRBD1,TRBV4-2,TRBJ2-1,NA,TGTGCCAGCAGCCAGAGTAGGGACAGGGTATCTAGTGAGCAGTTCTTC,CASSQSRDRVSSEQFF
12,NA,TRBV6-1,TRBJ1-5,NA,TGTGCCTGCGCGGTGGGCAATCAGCCCCAGCATTTT,CACAVGNQPQHF
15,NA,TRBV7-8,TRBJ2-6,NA,TGTGCCAGCAGCTGGGCGCGCGCTGGGGCCAACGTCCTGACTTTC,CASSWARAGANVLTF
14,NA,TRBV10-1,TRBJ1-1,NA,TGCGCCAGCAGTGAGCTGAGGGCGAACACTGAAGCTTTCTTT,CASSELRANTEAFF
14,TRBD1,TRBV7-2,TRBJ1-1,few,TGTGCCAGCAGCCGGGACAGGAGAAACACTGAAGCTTTCTTT,CASSRDRRNTEAFF
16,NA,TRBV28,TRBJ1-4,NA,TGTGCCAGCAGTTCCCCCCCGTCGGGGTCGGGTGAAAAACTGTTTTTT,CASSSPPSGSGEKLFF
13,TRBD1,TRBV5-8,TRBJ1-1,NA,TGTGCCAGCAGCCCGGGACAGAGCACTGAAGCTTTCTTT,CASSPGQSTEAFF
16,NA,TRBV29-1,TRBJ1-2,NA,TGCAGCGTTGAAACGGCAGCGCCCCGAGAATTCTATGGCTACACCTTC,CSVETAAPREFYGYTF
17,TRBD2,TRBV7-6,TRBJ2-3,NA,TGTGCCAGCAGCTTAGGGGCAGCGGGGGGAAGTGGGAATACGCAGTATTTT,CASSLGAAGGSGNTQYF
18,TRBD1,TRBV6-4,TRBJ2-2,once,TGTGCCAGCAGTGACTCGGGGAAGGGACAGGGACGATGGGGTGAGCTGTTTTTT,CASSDSGKGQGRWGELFF
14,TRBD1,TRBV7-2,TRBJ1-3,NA,TGTGCCAGCAGTCCGGACAGGAGTGGAAACACCATATATTTT,CASSPDRSGNTIYF
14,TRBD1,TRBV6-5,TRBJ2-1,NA,TGTGCCAGCAGTTATGGGGACAGCGACAATGAGCAGTTCTTC,CASSYGDSDNEQFF
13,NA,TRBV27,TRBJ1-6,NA,TGTGCCAGCAGGCAGAAATATAATTCACCCCTCCACTTT,CASRQKYNSPLHF
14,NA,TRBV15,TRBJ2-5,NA,TGTGCCACCAGCAGAGCTTTTTCTGTGGAGACCCAGTACTTC,CATSRAFSVETQYF
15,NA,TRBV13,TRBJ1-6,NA,TGTGCCAGCAGCTTAACAGGGAAGGACGGGTCACCCCTCCACTTT,CASSLTGKDGSPLHF
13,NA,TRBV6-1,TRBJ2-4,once,TGTGCCAGCTCTTTGTCAGGGGAAAACATTCAGTACTTC,CASSLSGENIQYF
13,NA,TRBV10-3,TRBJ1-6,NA,TGTGCCATCAGTGGGCTGTTTAATTCACCCCTCCACTTT,CAISGLFNSPLHF
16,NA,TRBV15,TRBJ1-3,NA,TGTGCCACCAGCGGGAGGTATGGACGCTCTGGAAACACCATATATTTT,CATSGRYGRSGNTIYF
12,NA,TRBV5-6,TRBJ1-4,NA,TGTGCCAGCAGCTTTCTCGGGGAAAAACTGTTTTTT,CASSFLGEKLFF
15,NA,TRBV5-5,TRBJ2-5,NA,TGTGCCAGCAGCTTGGATGTAGGGGCTCCAGAGACCCAGTACTTC,CASSLDVGAPETQYF
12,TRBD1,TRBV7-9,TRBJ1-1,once,TGTGCCAGCAGCCTGGACAGGGTCAAAGCTTTCTTT,CASSLDRVKAFF
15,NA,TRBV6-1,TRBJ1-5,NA,TGTGCCAGCAGTCGCGGGGCCGCTTTCAATCAGCCCCAGCATTTT,CASSRGAAFNQPQHF
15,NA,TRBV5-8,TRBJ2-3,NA,TGTGCCAGCAGCTTGGATCCACGGGTTGGAGATACGCAGTATTTT,CASSLDPRVGDTQYF
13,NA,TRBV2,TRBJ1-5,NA,TGTGCCAGCAGTGAACGAGAAGTTCAGCCCCAGCATTTT,CASSEREVQPQHF
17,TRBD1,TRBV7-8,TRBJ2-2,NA,TGTGCCAGCAGGGATCTTGAGCAGGGGGCGATCGGCGGGGAGCTGTTTTTT,CASRDLEQGAIGGELFF
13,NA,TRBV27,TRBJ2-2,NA,TGTGCCAGCTATCAACCAGGGGCCGGGGAGCTGTTTTTT,CASYQPGAGELFF
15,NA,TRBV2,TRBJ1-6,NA,TGTGCCAGCAGTGAGGTGAAGGGGCTGGGTTCACCCCTCCACTTT,CASSEVKGLGSPLHF
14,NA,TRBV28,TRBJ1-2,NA,TGTGCCAGCAGTTTCCCGGGGGGAAACTATGGCTACACCTTC,CASSFPGGNYGYTF
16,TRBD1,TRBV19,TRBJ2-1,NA,TGTGCCAGTAGCAACCCGGGACAGGGGGATGCGAATGAGCAGTTCTTC,CASSNPGQGDANEQFF
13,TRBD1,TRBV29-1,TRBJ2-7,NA,TGCAGCGTTGTAGGGGACAGGGGCCACGAGCAGTACTTC,CSVVGDRGHEQYF
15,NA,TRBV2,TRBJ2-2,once,TGTGCCAGCAGAACAGGTTCCACGAACACCGGGGAGCTGTTTTTT,CASRTGSTNTGELFF
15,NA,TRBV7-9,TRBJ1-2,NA,TGTGCCAGCAGCTTGGGCAGGTCCCCTAACTATGGCTACACCTTC,CASSLGRSPNYGYTF
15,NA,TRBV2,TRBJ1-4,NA,TGTGCCAGCAGAATACAGGGTACGACTAATGAAAAACTGTTTTTT,CASRIQGTTNEKLFF
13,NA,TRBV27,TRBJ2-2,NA,TGTGCCAGCAGTTTACAGGGGAACGGGGAGCTGTTTTTT,CASSLQGNGELFF
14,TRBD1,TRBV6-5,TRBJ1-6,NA,TGTGCCAGTACTGTCGGACAGGGGGCTTCACCCCTCCACTTT,CASTVGQGASPLHF
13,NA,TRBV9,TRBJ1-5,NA,TGTGCCAGCAGCACGGGAGGGGATCAGCCCCAGCATTTT,CASSTGGDQPQHF
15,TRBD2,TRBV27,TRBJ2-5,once,TGTGCCAGCAGTCTGGGACTAGCGGGTCCAGAGACCCAGTACTTC,CASSLGLAGPETQYF